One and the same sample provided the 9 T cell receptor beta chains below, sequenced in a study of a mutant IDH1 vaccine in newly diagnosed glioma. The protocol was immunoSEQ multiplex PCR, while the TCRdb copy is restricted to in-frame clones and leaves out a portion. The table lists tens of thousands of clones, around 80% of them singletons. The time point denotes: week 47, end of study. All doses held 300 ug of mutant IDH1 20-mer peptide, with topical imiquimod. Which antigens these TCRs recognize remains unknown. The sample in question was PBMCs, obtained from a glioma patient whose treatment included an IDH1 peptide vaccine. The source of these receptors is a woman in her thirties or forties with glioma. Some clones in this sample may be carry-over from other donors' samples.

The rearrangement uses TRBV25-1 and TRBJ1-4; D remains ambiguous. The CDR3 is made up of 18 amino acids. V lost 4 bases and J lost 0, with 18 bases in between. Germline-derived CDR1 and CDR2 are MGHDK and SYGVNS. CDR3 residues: CASSGENSRPPTNEKLFF. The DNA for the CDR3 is TGTGCCAGCAGTGGGGAGAACAGCCGCCCTCCAACTAATGAAAAACTGTTTTTT.

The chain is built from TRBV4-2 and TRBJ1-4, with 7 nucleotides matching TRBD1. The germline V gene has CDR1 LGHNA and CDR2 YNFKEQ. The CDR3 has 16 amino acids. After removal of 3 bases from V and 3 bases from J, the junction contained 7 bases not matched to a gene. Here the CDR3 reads CASSQAQGQSNEKLFF. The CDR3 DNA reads TGTGCCAGCAGCCAGGCCCAGGGACAGTCTAATGAAAAACTGTTTTTT.

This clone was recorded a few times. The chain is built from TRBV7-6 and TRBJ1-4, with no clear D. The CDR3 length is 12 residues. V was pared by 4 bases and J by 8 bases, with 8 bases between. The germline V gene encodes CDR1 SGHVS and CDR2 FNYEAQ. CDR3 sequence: CASSSTGEKLFF. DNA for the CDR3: TGTGCCAGCAGCTCGACCGGGGAAAAACTGTTTTTT.

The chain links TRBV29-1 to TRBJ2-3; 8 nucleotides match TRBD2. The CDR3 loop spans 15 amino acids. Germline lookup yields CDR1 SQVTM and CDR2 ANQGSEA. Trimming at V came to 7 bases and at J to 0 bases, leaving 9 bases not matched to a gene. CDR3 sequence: CSGEIAGFSTDTQYF. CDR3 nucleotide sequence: TGCAGCGGAGAGATAGCGGGGTTTAGCACAGATACGCAGTATTTT.

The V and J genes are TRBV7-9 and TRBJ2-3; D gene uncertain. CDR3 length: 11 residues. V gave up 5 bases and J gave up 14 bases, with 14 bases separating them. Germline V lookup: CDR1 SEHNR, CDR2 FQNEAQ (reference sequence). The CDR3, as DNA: TGTGCCAGCAGCCCTGGTGGGCCAGGGTATTTT. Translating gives CASSPGGPGYF.

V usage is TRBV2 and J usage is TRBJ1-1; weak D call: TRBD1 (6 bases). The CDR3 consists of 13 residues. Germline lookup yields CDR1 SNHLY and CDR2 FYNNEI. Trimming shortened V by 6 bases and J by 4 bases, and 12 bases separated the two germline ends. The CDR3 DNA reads TGTGCCAGCAGACAGGGATGGAGCACTGAAGCTTTCTTT. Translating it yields CASRQGWSTEAFF.

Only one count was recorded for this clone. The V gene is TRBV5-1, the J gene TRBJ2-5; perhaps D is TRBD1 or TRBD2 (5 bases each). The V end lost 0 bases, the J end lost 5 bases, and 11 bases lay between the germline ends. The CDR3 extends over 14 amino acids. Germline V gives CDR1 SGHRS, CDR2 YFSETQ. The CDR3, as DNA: TGCGCCAGCAGCTTGGGGGGGTCGATGGAGACCCAGTACTTC. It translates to CASSLGGSMETQYF.

Written as DNA, the CDR3 is TGTGCCAGCAGCTTGGGCAACTACGAGCAGTACTTC. Translating it yields CASSLGNYEQYF. The chain is built from TRBV5-6 and TRBJ2-7; D unresolved. Trimming cost V 0 bases and J 3 bases, with 4 bases left between them. This CDR3 region has 12 residues. Per germline, CDR1 SGHDT and CDR2 YYEEEE.

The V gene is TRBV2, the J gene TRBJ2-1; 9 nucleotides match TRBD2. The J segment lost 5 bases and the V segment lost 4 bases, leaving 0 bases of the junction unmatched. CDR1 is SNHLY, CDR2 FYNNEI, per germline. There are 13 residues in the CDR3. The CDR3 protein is CASSVAGDNEQFF. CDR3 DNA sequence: TGTGCCAGCAGTGTAGCGGGGGACAATGAGCAGTTCTTC. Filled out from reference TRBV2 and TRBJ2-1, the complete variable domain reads EPEVTQTPSHQVTQMGQEVILRCVPISNHLYFYWYRQILGQKVEFLVSFYNNEISEKSEIFDDQFSVERPDGSNFTLKIRSTKLEDSAMYFCASSVAGDNEQFFGPGTRLTVL.